The clone carrying this T cell receptor (beta chain) was detected ten times or more. The sample is drawn from a study of siplizumab effects on memory and regulatory T cells. The CDR3 length is 15 residues. The germline CDR1 and CDR2 sequences are MNHNS and SASEGT. J was trimmed by 2 bases and V by 1 base; bases with no gene match: 1. Per sample, some 90,000 TCR templates were assayed. Assay: immunoSEQ multiplex PCR; the TCRdb copy retains only in-frame clones and omits some. The sample lists thousands of clones, over 60% occurring once. The chain is built from TRBV6-1 and TRBJ2-1; TRBD2 agrees at 8 bases. The clonotype comes from a human donor in good health. Sequencing was done on a sample of effector memory CD8+ T cells sorted from blood. Regarding subset: unstimulated CD8+ effector memory T cells. CDR3: CASSEEAGAYNEQFF. Here the CDR3 DNA reads TGTGCCAGCAGTGAAGAAGCGGGAGCCTACAATGAGCAGTTCTTC.